The sequence of this T cell receptor beta chain was determined in a study of blood T cells in healthy people across ages. Per the germline V gene, CDR1 is DFQATT and CDR2 is SNEGSKA (reference sequence). This CDR3 has 12 amino acids. A second PCR, run for roughly 7 to 12 cycles, used a sample-barcoded 5' primer plus a J-beta primer mix. MiXCR was run by TCRdb on the 5' RACE reads, yielding one entry per CDR3 protein. The table includes 600,000 or so distinct CDR3 sequences, around half detected once. This clonotype is a singleton in its sample. Compared with germline, one end of the junction differs, possibly owing to a read error.

Sequencing input: blood. This TCR was sampled from an elderly man in good health. The chain combines TRBV20-1 with TRBJ1-2; D gene unclear. In DNA form, the CDR3 reads TGCAGTGCTCGAGAGAGTGGTTGGGGCTACACCTTC. Its translation: CSARESGWGYTF.